The 21 T cell receptor beta chains below were found in one sample sequenced in a study of blood T cell repertoires in COVID-19 (dated by TCRdb to about 2020). Receptor libraries were prepared by the immunoSEQ multiplex PCR assay. Not all clones reach the TCRdb copy of this immuneACCESS table, which keeps in-frame sequences only. Checked studies attribute under half of the gap to unresolved V genes and leave the rest unexplained. This sample holds roughly 120,000 clones; 76% were observed only once. The ten largest clones take up over 3.5% of the sample. The material sequenced was peripheral blood. These receptors all stem from a woman of 80 years or more with acute or convalescent COVID-19.

V gene TRBV27 combines with J gene TRBJ1-4; a weak D match, TRBD1 (5 bases). Germline loops: CDR1 MNHEY, CDR2 SMNVEV (reference sequence). The CDR3 spans 14 residues. V lost 6 bases and J 4 bases, leaving 12 bases between the germline ends. The CDR3 DNA reads as TGTGCCAGCAGAGGGGCCATTGTTAATGAAAAACTGTTTTTT. Translation: CASRGAIVNEKLFF.

The CDR3 is CASSPVLAGGTGELFF. The CDR3 nucleotides read TGCGCCAGCAGCCCGGTTCTAGCGGGAGGCACCGGGGAGCTGTTTTTT. The genes are TRBV4-3 and TRBJ2-2; 11 bases line up with TRBD2. CDR3 length equals 16 residues. The junction had 5 bases not matched to a gene; V was cut back by 4 bases and J by 4 bases. Germline CDR1 LGHNA, CDR2 YSLEER.

This clone appeared a single time. The genes are TRBV6-5 and TRBJ2-3, with a tentative D call TRBD1 (6 bases). In germline, CDR1 is MNHEY, CDR2 SVGAGI. V lost 6 bases and J 4 bases, leaving 14 bases between the germline ends. The CDR3 totals 14 residues. CDR3 region: CASRWTEGADTQYF. The CDR3 nucleotides read TGTGCCAGCAGATGGACAGAGGGGGCAGATACGCAGTATTTT.

The rearrangement joins TRBV24-1 to TRBJ2-1; maybe TRBD2 (6 bases). CDR3 length: 13 residues. Germline V CDR1 and CDR2: KGHDR, SFDVKD. V shed 7 bases and J shed 8 bases, with 14 bases lying between them. The chain's CDR3 is CATSHPGGYEQFF. CDR3 DNA sequence: TGTGCCACCAGCCACCCCGGGGGATATGAGCAGTTCTTC.

The gene calls are TRBV4-3 and TRBJ1-6; 9 bases agree with TRBD1. Germline trimming cut 6 bases from V and 7 bases from J; bases unmatched to any gene: 7. The CDR3 runs 15 residues. The germline V gene has CDR1 LGHNA and CDR2 YSLEER. The CDR3 is CASSRTGDGNSPLHF. Written as DNA, the CDR3 is TGCGCCAGCAGTAGGACAGGGGACGGAAATTCACCCCTCCACTTT.

V usage is TRBV29-1 and J usage is TRBJ2-3, with 8 nucleotides matching TRBD1. The length of the CDR3 is 13 residues. The V gene end was trimmed by 6 bases and the J gene end by 2 bases; junction bases not matched to a gene: 4. Germline V gene lookup returns CDR1 SQVTM and CDR2 ANQGSEA. CDR3 DNA sequence: TGCAGCGTGACAGGGGCCAACACAGATACGCAGTATTTT. Translating gives CSVTGANTDTQYF.

The chain uses TRBV12-3 or TRBV12-4 and TRBJ2-7, with TRBD1 as a possible D gene (5 bases). The germline V and J ends were trimmed by 7 bases and 1 base, with 8 bases remaining between them. The CDR3 length is 12 residues. The CDR3 nucleotides read TGTGCCAGCAAAGGACAATCCTACGAGCAGTACTTC. Its protein product is CASKGQSYEQYF.

The J gene is TRBJ2-2, the V gene TRBV4-3; TRBD2 agrees at 8 bases. With 8 bases clipped from V and 5 bases from J, the junction kept 7 bases outside the gene matches. The CDR3 consists of 14 residues. The germline V gene has CDR1 LGHNA and CDR2 YSLEER. DNA for the CDR3: TGCGCCAGCCGCCTAGCGGGTCTTACCGGGGAGCTGTTTTTT. The encoded protein is CASRLAGLTGELFF.

DNA of the CDR3: TGTGCCAGTAGTATAGGGACAGCCTACGAGCAGTACTTC. Translating gives CASSIGTAYEQYF. V usage is TRBV19 and J usage is TRBJ2-7, with D tentatively TRBD1 (6 bases). Germline loops: CDR1 LNHDA, CDR2 SQIVND (reference sequence). The V end was cut by 1 base, the J end by 2 bases, with 6 bases between. The CDR3 has 13 amino acids.

The genes are TRBV2 and TRBJ2-1; no reliable D call. Germline CDR1 SNHLY, CDR2 FYNNEI. The V end was cut by 0 bases, the J end by 14 bases, with 17 bases between. The CDR3 consists of 14 residues. As DNA, the CDR3 is TGTGCCAGCAGTGAAGCGTCTACCGGAGCTCGGGAGTTCTTC. Translated, it gives CASSEASTGAREFF. Variable domain in full (rest from reference TRBV2 and TRBJ2-1): EPEVTQTPSHQVTQMGQEVILRCVPISNHLYFYWYRQILGQKVEFLVSFYNNEISEKSEIFDDQFSVERPDGSNFTLKIRSTKLEDSAMYFCASSEASTGAREFFGPGTRLTVL.

The chain employs TRBV18 and TRBJ2-3; 7 bases are a match to TRBD1. CDR1 is KGHSH and CDR2 is LQKENI in the germline V gene. The CDR3 contains 13 residues. V shed 3 bases, J shed 14 bases, and the junction held 11 bases outside the gene matches. The CDR3 region is CASSPTRDSDAYF. DNA for the CDR3: TGTGCCAGCTCACCGACCCGGGACAGTGATGCGTATTTT.

The J gene is TRBJ2-5, the V gene TRBV19; the D is unclear. Germline CDR1 and CDR2: LNHDA and SQIVND (reference sequence). The V and J ends lost 5 bases and 5 bases respectively, with 12 bases between them. The CDR3 loop spans 13 amino acids. The DNA for the CDR3 is TGTGCCAGTAGTTCCACAGATTGGGAGACCCAGTACTTC. Translation: CASSSTDWETQYF.

The chain combines TRBV2 with TRBJ2-2; D is unresolved. Deletions cut 8 bases from V and 7 bases from J, with 17 bases between. The CDR3 covers 14 residues. Germline lookup yields CDR1 SNHLY and CDR2 FYNNEI. CDR3 loop: CASSASMLGGELFF. The CDR3 region has the DNA TGTGCCAGCTCAGCGAGTATGCTCGGCGGGGAGCTGTTTTTT.

CDR3 sequence: CASSIRTGTFWTEAFF. The CDR3 nucleotides read TGTGCCAGTAGTATAAGGACAGGGACGTTTTGGACTGAAGCTTTCTTT. The chain combines TRBV19 with TRBJ1-1, with 8 nucleotides matching TRBD1. Germline loops: CDR1 LNHDA, CDR2 SQIVND (reference sequence). V was clipped by 2 bases and J by 5 bases; unmatched bases: 10. The CDR3 has 16 amino acids.

The chain couples TRBV5-8 to TRBJ2-3; weak D call: TRBD1 (5 bases). The V end lost 6 bases, the J end lost 0 bases, and 14 bases lay between the germline ends. This CDR3 has 15 amino acids. Per germline, CDR1 SGHTS and CDR2 YDEGEE. CDR3 residues: CASTPTGSSTDTQYF. DNA for the CDR3: TGTGCCAGCACCCCAACAGGATCTAGCACAGATACGCAGTATTTT.

This clone turned up a few times. The chain employs TRBV11-3 and TRBJ2-2; D possibly corresponds to TRBD2 (5 bases). The V end lost 5 bases, the J end lost 4 bases, and 8 bases lay between the germline ends. CDR3 size: 13 residues. Germline V lookup: CDR1 SGHNT, CDR2 YENEEA. The CDR3 spells CASSPGVTGELFF. The CDR3 DNA is TGTGCCAGCAGCCCCGGGGTCACCGGGGAGCTGTTTTTT.

The V call is TRBV29-1, the J call TRBJ1-2; 7 bases are a match to TRBD1. The V gene end was trimmed by 6 bases and the J gene end by 1 base; junction bases not matched to a gene: 8. This CDR3 is built from 14 residues. Germline CDR1 SQVTM, CDR2 ANQGSEA. The CDR3, as DNA: TGCAGCGTGCCGCTGGGACAGAGTAACTATGGCTACACCTTC. Its protein product is CSVPLGQSNYGYTF. Variable domain in full (rest from reference TRBV29-1 and TRBJ1-2): SAVISQKPSRDICQRGTSLTIQCQVDSQVTMMFWYRQQPGQSLTLIATANQGSEATYESGFVIDKFPISRPNLTFSTLTVSNMSPEDSSIYLCSVPLGQSNYGYTFGSGTRLTVV.

The CDR3 reads CASETGLSNQPQHF. The CDR3 coding sequence is TGTGCCAGTGAGACAGGGCTTAGCAATCAGCCCCAGCATTTT. The V call is TRBV6-5, the J call TRBJ1-5; TRBD1 aligns across 7 bases. J gave up 0 bases and V 9 bases, and 5 bases lay outside the gene matches. The CDR3 runs to 14 residues. CDR1 is MNHEY and CDR2 is SVGAGI in the germline V gene.

This clone was counted at least ten times. The chain links TRBV29-1 to TRBJ2-2; TRBD2 aligns across 7 bases. The CDR3 runs to 16 residues. With V trimmed by 3 bases and J by 5 bases, 12 bases remained unmatched. CDR1 is SQVTM and CDR2 is ANQGSEA in the germline V gene. CDR3 loop: CSVEPEGISGTGELFF. For the CDR3, the DNA is TGCAGCGTTGAGCCCGAGGGGATTAGCGGGACCGGGGAGCTGTTTTTT.

The chain joins TRBV7-9 to TRBJ1-4, with 8 bases lining up with TRBD1. The CDR3 contains 15 residues. Germline CDR1 SEHNR, CDR2 FQNEAQ (reference sequence). V lost 4 bases, J lost 6 bases, and 7 bases stayed unmatched. The CDR3 loop is CASSSQGARDEKLFF. The CDR3 nucleotides read TGTGCCAGCAGCTCCCAGGGGGCGCGGGATGAAAAACTGTTTTTT.

The genes are TRBV11-2 and TRBJ1-1; TRBD1 is a possible D gene (5 bases). The CDR3 runs 14 residues. V lost 5 bases, J lost 3 bases, and 13 bases lay in between. CDR1 and CDR2 (germline): SGHAT, FQNNGV. CDR3 loop: CASSPRREYTEAFF. CDR3 nucleotide sequence: TGTGCCAGCAGCCCTCGCAGGGAATACACTGAAGCTTTCTTT.